This T cell receptor (beta chain) was recovered during a study of a mutant IDH1 vaccine in newly diagnosed glioma. Background on the study: Vaccine dosing followed radiotherapy by 4-6 weeks, or accompanied temozolomide cycles.

About this clone itself: Its specificity is not known.

The V and J ends lost 3 bases and 2 bases respectively, with 12 bases between them. Germline V gives CDR1 MGHDK, CDR2 SYGVNS. CDR3 length: 15 amino acids. The assay was immunoSEQ multiplex PCR, and TCRdb's table has in-frame clones only and misses some. The sample holds fewer than 60,000 clones; less than 75% are singletons and the top ten take about 5%. Time point meaning: week 47, end of study. A single vaccine dose contained 300 ug of mutant IDH1 20-mer peptide, and topical imiquimod was used with it. V and J are TRBV25-1 and TRBJ2-3; either TRBD1 or TRBD2 may fit D (5 bases each). Sequencing was performed on peripheral blood mononuclear cells (PBMCs), taken from a glioma patient whose treatment included an IDH1 peptide vaccine. This sequence originates from a man in his forties with glioma. Some clones in this sample may be carry-over from other donors' samples. CDR3 sequence reads: CASSEGTKPTDTQYF. As DNA, the CDR3 is TGTGCCAGCAGTGAGGGGACCAAACCCACAGATACGCAGTATTTT.